This is a list of T cell receptor beta chains from one sample in a study of T cells in Graves' hyperthyroidism and ophthalmopathy. TCRdb called the multiplex PCR reads again in MiXCR, with one record for every CDR3 protein. In the table there are hundreds of thousands of distinct CDR3 sequences, roughly 14% of which are singletons. The material sequenced was blood. The origin of the receptors is a woman between 40 and 55 years old with Graves' ophthalmopathy. The CDR3 runs from the conserved cysteine through the conserved F or W. The order of the fields is V gene, D gene, J gene, clone size, CDR3 DNA, CDR3 protein. The D gene is left open where the match is weak. Clone sizes are given selectively: once, few, many, or a class where the clone is expanded.

V gene: TRBV20-1
D gene: .
J gene: TRBJ1-2
clone size: many
CDR3 DNA: TGCAGTGTAGATTCCTATGGCTACACCTTC
CDR3 protein: CSVDSYGYTF

V gene: TRBV7-8
D gene: TRBD2
J gene: TRBJ2-7
clone size: .
CDR3 DNA: TGTGCCAGCAGCTCTCCTGGGGAGGGGCACTACGAGCAGTACTTC
CDR3 protein: CASSSPGEGHYEQYF

V gene: TRBV10-2
D gene: .
J gene: TRBJ1-1
clone size: many
CDR3 DNA: TGCGCCAGCAGTGAGCCGTCGACAGTTGGCACTGAAGCTTTCTTT
CDR3 protein: CASSEPSTVGTEAFF

V gene: TRBV6-2/TRBV6-3
D gene: TRBD1
J gene: TRBJ2-4
clone size: once
CDR3 DNA: TGTGCCAGCAAGGACAGGAGCAAAAACATTCAGTACTTC
CDR3 protein: CASKDRSKNIQYF

V gene: TRBV11-1
D gene: TRBD2
J gene: TRBJ2-7
clone size: few
CDR3 DNA: TGCGCCAGCAGCTCCTGGGGTAGCGGGAGTAAGCGCGAGCAGTACTTC
CDR3 protein: CASSSWGSGSKREQYF

V gene: TRBV7-9
D gene: .
J gene: TRBJ1-1
clone size: many
CDR3 DNA: TGTGCCAGCAGCCCCCTGGAGGGATTGAACACTGAAGCTTTCTTT
CDR3 protein: CASSPLEGLNTEAFF

V gene: TRBV11-2
D gene: .
J gene: TRBJ1-1
clone size: .
CDR3 DNA: TGTGCCAGCGGCCGGTTTTTAGGCAGGGACTATTCTGAAGCTTTCTTT
CDR3 protein: CASGRFLGRDYSEAFF

V gene: TRBV6-2/TRBV6-3
D gene: .
J gene: TRBJ1-1
clone size: many
CDR3 DNA: TGTGCCAGCAGTTCCTATGCAGATCTGAACACTGAAGCTTTCTTT
CDR3 protein: CASSSYADLNTEAFF

V gene: TRBV28
D gene: .
J gene: TRBJ2-5
clone size: many
CDR3 DNA: TGTGCCAGCAGTTCCCCGGGGCTCGCTAGAGAGACCCAGTACTTC
CDR3 protein: CASSSPGLARETQYF

V gene: TRBV28
D gene: .
J gene: TRBJ2-2
clone size: .
CDR3 DNA: TGTGCCAGCAGTTTTGGGTATAGTGGAAACACCGGGGAGCTGTTTTTT
CDR3 protein: CASSFGYSGNTGELFF

V gene: TRBV5-5
D gene: .
J gene: TRBJ1-2
clone size: .
CDR3 DNA: TGTGCCAGCAGCCCGGACAACCTGAATAACTATGGCTACACCTTC
CDR3 protein: CASSPDNLNNYGYTF

V gene: TRBV7-2
D gene: TRBD1
J gene: TRBJ2-3
clone size: few
CDR3 DNA: TGTGCCAGCAGCTTAGCGGGGACAGGGGGCACAGATACGCAGTATTTT
CDR3 protein: CASSLAGTGGTDTQYF

V gene: TRBV3-1
D gene: TRBD2
J gene: TRBJ2-7
clone size: few
CDR3 DNA: TGTGCCAGCAGCCCACCCCTATGGCGGGAGGGCCCCTACGAGCAGTACTTC
CDR3 protein: CASSPPLWREGPYEQYF

V gene: TRBV15
D gene: TRBD1
J gene: TRBJ2-4
clone size: many
CDR3 DNA: TGTGCCACCAGCGGCGACAGGGGAGGCAAAAACATTCAGTACTTC
CDR3 protein: CATSGDRGGKNIQYF

V gene: TRBV4-3
D gene: TRBD1
J gene: TRBJ1-1
clone size: .
CDR3 DNA: TGCGCCAGCAGCCAGAAGACAGGGCATACTGAAGCTTTCTTT
CDR3 protein: CASSQKTGHTEAFF

V gene: TRBV14
D gene: .
J gene: TRBJ2-7
clone size: few
CDR3 DNA: TGTGCCAGCAGCCAAGAGATCCACGAGCAGTACTTC
CDR3 protein: CASSQEIHEQYF

V gene: TRBV6-2/TRBV6-3
D gene: TRBD2
J gene: TRBJ2-2
clone size: .
CDR3 DNA: TGTGCCAGCAGCCGTCGGGGACTAGCGGCGAACACCGGGGAGCTGTTTTTT
CDR3 protein: CASSRRGLAANTGELFF

V gene: TRBV6-2/TRBV6-3
D gene: TRBD1
J gene: TRBJ1-4
clone size: once
CDR3 DNA: TGTGCCAGCAGCTTCCGGACAGGGATGGGTGCTAATGAAAAACTGTTTTTT
CDR3 protein: CASSFRTGMGANEKLFF

V gene: TRBV3-1
D gene: .
J gene: TRBJ1-1
clone size: many
CDR3 DNA: TGTGCCAGCAGTAGGACGCAAGCCACTGAAGCTTTCTTT
CDR3 protein: CASSRTQATEAFF

V gene: TRBV25-1
D gene: .
J gene: TRBJ1-2
clone size: many
CDR3 DNA: TGTGCCAGCAGTGTACAGGGAGGCTATGGCTACACCTTC
CDR3 protein: CASSVQGGYGYTF

V gene: TRBV6-5
D gene: .
J gene: TRBJ2-1
clone size: few
CDR3 DNA: TGTGCCAGCAGTTACTCAGGCGGGACGGGCTACAATGAGCAGTTCTTC
CDR3 protein: CASSYSGGTGYNEQFF

V gene: TRBV6-1
D gene: .
J gene: TRBJ2-3
clone size: .
CDR3 DNA: TGTGCCAGCAAGGAGATCTCCGGGCGTGTAGATACGCAGTATTTT
CDR3 protein: CASKEISGRVDTQYF

V gene: TRBV10-3
D gene: .
J gene: TRBJ1-5
clone size: many
CDR3 DNA: TGTGCCATCAGTGACCTCTCGCAGGGAGGGGGTCAGCCCCAGCATTTT
CDR3 protein: CAISDLSQGGGQPQHF

V gene: TRBV12-3/TRBV12-4
D gene: .
J gene: TRBJ1-2
clone size: many
CDR3 DNA: TGTGCCAGCAGTCTTCACGGGGGGGATGGCTACACCTTC
CDR3 protein: CASSLHGGDGYTF

V gene: TRBV5-4
D gene: TRBD2
J gene: TRBJ2-7
clone size: .
CDR3 DNA: TGTGCCAGCAGCTCCCCGGCGCGGGAGGGCTCCTACGAGCAGTACTTC
CDR3 protein: CASSSPAREGSYEQYF

V gene: TRBV20-1
D gene: .
J gene: TRBJ2-7
clone size: .
CDR3 DNA: TGCAGTGCTAAAGACCGGGACACCTCCTACGAGCAGTACTTC
CDR3 protein: CSAKDRDTSYEQYF

V gene: TRBV28
D gene: TRBD2
J gene: TRBJ2-7
clone size: .
CDR3 DNA: TGTGCCAGCAGTTTGAACTCTTTGGGGGTTAGCGGGAGTCTCGAGCAGTACTTC
CDR3 protein: CASSLNSLGVSGSLEQYF

V gene: TRBV6-5
D gene: .
J gene: TRBJ2-2
clone size: many
CDR3 DNA: TGTGCCAGCAGTTACTCGGGGGTCGCCGGGGAGCTGTTTTTT
CDR3 protein: CASSYSGVAGELFF

V gene: TRBV28
D gene: TRBD2
J gene: TRBJ2-5
clone size: many
CDR3 DNA: TGTGCCAGCAGGCAGGGGACTAGCCGGGCAGAGACCCAGTACTTC
CDR3 protein: CASRQGTSRAETQYF

V gene: TRBV27
D gene: .
J gene: TRBJ1-2
clone size: .
CDR3 DNA: TGTGCCAGCAGTTCACTTACAGGGATAACACTGTATGGCTACACCTTC
CDR3 protein: CASSSLTGITLYGYTF

V gene: TRBV20-1
D gene: TRBD1
J gene: TRBJ1-1
clone size: many
CDR3 DNA: TGCAGTGCTAGAGAAGGACAGGGGGCCGCGGATTTCTTT
CDR3 protein: CSAREGQGAADFF

V gene: TRBV27
D gene: .
J gene: TRBJ2-5
clone size: many
CDR3 DNA: TGTGCCAGCAGCCGTGGGGGGGCCACTGCCGGGACCCAGTACTTC
CDR3 protein: CASSRGGATAGTQYF

V gene: TRBV12-3/TRBV12-4
D gene: .
J gene: TRBJ1-5
clone size: .
CDR3 DNA: TGTGCCAGCAGACCCGGACGGACGATACAGCCCCAGCATTTT
CDR3 protein: CASRPGRTIQPQHF

V gene: TRBV7-2
D gene: TRBD2
J gene: TRBJ2-5
clone size: many
CDR3 DNA: TGTGCCAGCAGAAAAAATCTAGCGGCAGAGACCCAGTACTTC
CDR3 protein: CASRKNLAAETQYF

V gene: TRBV6-5
D gene: .
J gene: TRBJ1-5
clone size: .
CDR3 DNA: TGTGCCAGCAGTTACCGCGGCCCCGGGGATCAGCCCCAGCATTTT
CDR3 protein: CASSYRGPGDQPQHF

V gene: TRBV11-2
D gene: .
J gene: TRBJ2-2
clone size: few
CDR3 DNA: TGTGCCAGCAGCTTTAGATCCCCCCGGGCAGGCTCCACCGGGGAGCTGTTTTTT
CDR3 protein: CASSFRSPRAGSTGELFF

V gene: TRBV11-2
D gene: .
J gene: TRBJ2-5
clone size: many
CDR3 DNA: TGTGCCAGCAGCTTGCTTCGACAAGAGACCCAGTACTTC
CDR3 protein: CASSLLRQETQYF

V gene: TRBV7-2
D gene: TRBD2
J gene: TRBJ2-5
clone size: many
CDR3 DNA: TGTGCCAGCAGCTTAGAGGGAGGGCTATTCCAAGAGACCCAGTACTTC
CDR3 protein: CASSLEGGLFQETQYF

V gene: TRBV15
D gene: .
J gene: TRBJ2-7
clone size: many
CDR3 DNA: TGTGCCACCAGCAGAGATTTAGGGGCTGCGTACGAGCAGTACTTC
CDR3 protein: CATSRDLGAAYEQYF

V gene: TRBV9
D gene: .
J gene: TRBJ2-6
clone size: .
CDR3 DNA: TGTGCCAGCAGCGTAGTAGCTGGCCCTGGGGCCAACGTCCTGACTTTC
CDR3 protein: CASSVVAGPGANVLTF

V gene: TRBV18
D gene: .
J gene: TRBJ2-5
clone size: .
CDR3 DNA: TGTGCCAGCTCACCAGTCAGCGGAGCTCCCCAAGAGACCCAGTACTTC
CDR3 protein: CASSPVSGAPQETQYF

V gene: TRBV28
D gene: TRBD2
J gene: TRBJ2-4
clone size: many
CDR3 DNA: TGTGCCAGCAGTCCCGTAGCGGGAGCTACCGCCCGTATTCAGTACTTC
CDR3 protein: CASSPVAGATARIQYF

V gene: TRBV27
D gene: TRBD1
J gene: TRBJ1-5
clone size: many
CDR3 DNA: TGTGCCAGCAGAGGGGGCGCGGGCAATCAGCCCCAGCATTTT
CDR3 protein: CASRGGAGNQPQHF

V gene: TRBV3-1
D gene: TRBD1
J gene: TRBJ2-7
clone size: .
CDR3 DNA: TGTGCCAGCAGCCAACACCGGACAGGGTTTGAGCAGTACTTC
CDR3 protein: CASSQHRTGFEQYF

V gene: TRBV6-1
D gene: .
J gene: TRBJ1-1
clone size: many
CDR3 DNA: TGTGCCATCCGCCGGGGTACTGAAGCTTTCTTT
CDR3 protein: CAIRRGTEAFF

V gene: TRBV29-1
D gene: .
J gene: TRBJ1-2
clone size: many
CDR3 DNA: TGCAGCTCCCTTGGGCTTGGAGATGGCTACACCTTC
CDR3 protein: CSSLGLGDGYTF